The 25 T cell receptor beta chains below all came from one sample that was sequenced in a study of circulating CD8 cells and anti-PD-1 response in melanoma. Using approximately 15 ng of total RNA, TCR libraries were made with the QIAseq Immune Repertoire TCR panel. TCRdb itself ran the reads through MiXCR, one entry per CDR3 protein. The table shows more than 200 distinct CDR3 sequences, with 10% to 15% occurring only once. From live CD3+CD8+TCRalphabeta+ cells, four PD-1 and/or TIGIT subsets were sorted. The material was CD8+ T cells from PBMCs, obtained at baseline or after one month of anti-PD-1 therapy (not recorded which). The receptors originated from a human donor with melanoma.

By share of the sample, this clonotype is large (0.1 to 1%). This sequence joins TRBV19 and TRBJ1-5; possibly TRBD1 for D (5 bases). Per the germline V gene, CDR1 is LNHDA and CDR2 is SQIVND (reference sequence). The CDR3 runs to 15 residues. V lost 3 bases and J lost 4, with 13 bases in between. CDR3 nucleotide sequence: TGTGCCAGTAGTATGTTCGGGGGTGGAAATCAGCCCCAGCATTTT. As protein: CASSMFGGGNQPQHF.

About this clonotype: Only one base separates this from a far larger clonotype, so it likely reflects a read error. The CDR3 DNA reads TGTGCCAGCTCACCAACAGGGTACTACAATGAGCAGTACTTC. It yields the protein CASSPTGYYNEQYF. The chain links TRBV18 to TRBJ2-7; D possibly corresponds to TRBD1 (6 bases). CDR3 length equals 14 residues. Germline CDR1 KGHSH, CDR2 LQKENI. Trimming left V 2 bases short and J 7 bases short, with 15 bases between.

By sample share, this clonotype is medium-sized (0.01 to 0.1%). The chain carries TRBV12-3 or TRBV12-4 and TRBJ2-7, with D possibly being TRBD2 (6 bases). Trimming removed 2 bases from V and 0 bases from J, with 11 bases in between. CDR3 size: 15 residues. For the CDR3, the DNA is TGTGCCAGCAGTTTACACCTGGACTACTCCTACGAGCAGTACTTC. Its translation: CASSLHLDYSYEQYF.

This clonotype is large (0.1 to 1%). This chain joins TRBV29-1 and TRBJ2-1, with D possibly TRBD2 on 5 matching bases. The length of the CDR3 is 11 residues. V gave up 5 bases and J gave up 10 bases, with 12 bases separating them. Germline V gene sequence: CDR1 SQVTM, CDR2 ANQGSEA. Here the CDR3 reads CSVQYGGEQFF. The CDR3 DNA sequence: TGCAGCGTTCAATATGGAGGAGAGCAGTTCTTC.

By sample share, this clonotype is medium-sized. The CDR3 is CASHKGSSYTEAFF. In nucleotides, the CDR3 is TGTGCCAGTCACAAAGGGAGTTCGTACACTGAAGCTTTCTTT. V usage is TRBV19 and J usage is TRBJ1-1; no reliable D call. Germline loops: CDR1 LNHDA, CDR2 SQIVND (reference sequence). The CDR3 sequence is 14 residues long. V gave up 8 bases and J gave up 3 bases, with 16 bases separating them.

By frequency in the sample, this clonotype is large. The chain couples TRBV2 to TRBJ2-5; 9 nucleotides match TRBD1. Losses at the gene ends were 3 bases for V and 2 bases for J; bases not matched to a gene: 16. The CDR3 is 19 residues long. Germline values: CDR1 SNHLY, CDR2 FYNNEI. CDR3 amino acids: CASSDTPPGTGNGQETQYF. For the CDR3, the DNA is TGTGCCAGCAGTGACACACCCCCCGGGACAGGGAATGGGCAAGAGACCCAGTACTTC. Full variable domain (remainder filled in from reference TRBV2 and TRBJ2-5): EPEVTQTPSHQVTQMGQEVILRCVPISNHLYFYWYRQILGQKVEFLVSFYNNEISEKSEIFDDQFSVERPDGSNFTLKIRSTKLEDSAMYFCASSDTPPGTGNGQETQYFGPGTRLLVL.

This clonotype is categorized as large. The chain carries TRBV28 and TRBJ2-6, with 8 positions matching TRBD1. The CDR3 covers 18 residues. Germline assignment: CDR1 MDHEN and CDR2 SYDVKM. The ends lost 5 bases at V and 4 bases at J; junction bases unmatched: 13. The CDR3 is CASSLPGGVPGGANVLTF. CDR3 coding DNA: TGTGCCAGCAGTCTCCCAGGGGGCGTCCCTGGGGGGGCCAACGTCCTGACTTTC.

By sample fraction, this clonotype is large. V gene TRBV27 combines with J gene TRBJ2-7; possibly TRBD2 for D (5 bases). V lost 2 bases and J 7 bases, leaving 15 bases between the germline ends. The germline CDR1 and CDR2 sequences are MNHEY and SMNVEV (reference sequence). This CDR3 has 14 residues. This chain's CDR3 is CASSLQLGTGEQYF. The CDR3 nucleotides read TGTGCCAGCAGTTTACAGTTGGGTACGGGAGAGCAGTACTTC.

By proportion, this clonotype is large. The chain has TRBV2 and TRBJ2-4, with TRBD2 matching 8 bases. The ends lost 5 bases at V and 0 bases at J; junction bases unmatched: 15. Germline lookup yields CDR1 SNHLY and CDR2 FYNNEI. There are 19 residues in the CDR3. The CDR3 loop reads CASSQWRSGRVLAKNIQYF. The CDR3 DNA sequence: TGTGCCAGCAGTCAATGGAGAAGCGGGAGAGTCCTAGCCAAAAACATTCAGTACTTC.

This clonotype counts as large. J is TRBJ2-7 and V is TRBV2; 7 bases are shared with TRBD2. Trimming took 2 bases from V and 4 from J; bases not matched to a gene: 11. The germline CDR1 and CDR2 sequences are SNHLY and FYNNEI. The CDR3 covers 16 residues. CDR3 bases: TGTGCCAGCAGTGAAATGAGTGCGGGAGCCGTGTACGAGCAGTACTTC. This sequence encodes CASSEMSAGAVYEQYF.

This clonotype is categorized as medium-sized. A clone one base away is much larger, so this may be a read error. This chain links TRBV29-1 with TRBJ1-1; D unresolved. The CDR3 has 12 residues. Germline V gene sequence: CDR1 SQVTM, CDR2 ANQGSEA. The DNA of the CDR3 is TGCAGCATTGAAGAGGCGAAACCTGAAGCTTTCTTT. As protein: CSIEEAKPEAFF.

This clonotype counts as medium-sized. This chain links TRBV29-1 with TRBJ2-3; D call uncertain. CDR1 and CDR2 from the germline V gene are SQVTM and ANQGSEA. The CDR3 has 14 residues. V shed 4 bases and J shed 4 bases, with 15 bases lying between them. This CDR3 is CSVVWGTDPDTQYF. The CDR3 DNA reads TGCAGCGTTGTTTGGGGAACGGATCCAGATACGCAGTATTTT.

By frequency in the sample, this clonotype is large. J is TRBJ2-1 and V is TRBV28; 10 nucleotides line up with TRBD2. Germline CDR1 MDHEN, CDR2 SYDVKM. CDR3 length equals 16 residues. V was pared by 5 bases and J by 3 bases, with 7 bases of the junction left unmatched. CDR3 sequence reads: CASSTRTSGLYNEQFF. CDR3 coding DNA: TGTGCCAGCAGTACCCGGACTAGCGGACTCTACAATGAGCAGTTCTTC.

By sample fraction, this clonotype is hyperexpanded. The chain carries TRBV14 and TRBJ2-7, with D unclear. CDR1 is SGHDN, CDR2 FVKESK, per germline. The germline V and J ends were trimmed by 4 bases and 2 bases, with 18 bases remaining between them. The CDR3 covers 16 residues. For the CDR3, the DNA is TGTGCCAGCAGCCTGCTGGATAAGAAAATAGCCTACGAGCAGTACTTC. Encoded protein: CASSLLDKKIAYEQYF.

As for this clonotype: This is likely an artifact of a read error, given a far larger clone one base away. V gene TRBV2 combines with J gene TRBJ2-7; D not resolved. The CDR3 is 16 amino acids. With 6 bases removed from V and 2 bases from J, the gap between germline ends came to 20 bases. CDR1 SNHLY and CDR2 FYNNEI come from the germline V gene. The DNA of the CDR3 is TGTGCCAGCAGCCCGCTGGATAAGAAAATAGCCTACGAGCAGTACTTC. It encodes CASSPLDKKIAYEQYF. The entire variable domain, with the rest obtained from reference TRBV2 and TRBJ2-7, is as follows: EPEVTQTPSHQVTQMGQEVILRCVPISNHLYFYWYRQILGQKVEFLVSFYNNEISEKSEIFDDQFSVERPDGSNFTLKIRSTKLEDSAMYFCASSPLDKKIAYEQYFGPGTRLTVT.

This clonotype is medium-sized by share. The chain has TRBV28 and TRBJ2-7, with 9 bases fitting TRBD2. The CDR3 runs to 15 residues. Germline CDR1 is MDHEN and CDR2 is SYDVKM. Losses at the gene ends were 7 bases for V and 6 bases for J; bases not matched to a gene: 13. CDR3 region: CASTEPSGIKVEQYF. CDR3 DNA: TGTGCCAGCACCGAACCTAGCGGGATAAAGGTCGAGCAGTACTTC.

This clonotype is classed as medium-sized. The chain joins TRBV20-1 to TRBJ2-7; D gene unclear. V lost 0 bases to trimming and J lost 0 bases, with 12 bases between them. Germline lookup yields CDR1 DFQATT and CDR2 SNEGSKA (reference sequence). The length of the CDR3 is 15 residues. The CDR3 nucleotides read TGCAGTGCTAGAGATTTAAGGCAGAGCTCCTACGAGCAGTACTTC. Translated, it gives CSARDLRQSSYEQYF.

This clonotype is medium-sized within its sample. The rearrangement uses TRBV20-1 and TRBJ2-7, with D tentatively TRBD2 (6 bases). This CDR3 is 13 amino acids long. V lost 3 bases, J lost 3 bases, and 12 bases lay in between. Germline lookup yields CDR1 DFQATT and CDR2 SNEGSKA (reference sequence). The CDR3 region has the DNA TGCAGTGCTAGTGGGCAGGAGGGCTACGAGCAGTACTTC. Its translation: CSASGQEGYEQYF.

In its sample, this clonotype ranks as medium-sized. V is TRBV24-1 and J is TRBJ2-7, with D perhaps given as TRBD1 or TRBD2 (5 bases each). V shed 4 bases and J shed 3 bases, with 21 bases lying between them. The germline CDR1 and CDR2 sequences are KGHDR and SFDVKD. The CDR3 covers 17 residues. CDR3 nucleotides: TGTGCCACCAGTGACACTCAGGCGGGTTCAGGGTACTACGAGCAGTACTTC. Amino acid sequence: CATSDTQAGSGYYEQYF.

By share, this clonotype ranks as medium-sized. The chain joins TRBV28 to TRBJ2-3; D may be TRBD1 (5 bases). Trimming stripped 6 bases from V and 4 bases from J, with 14 bases between. The CDR3 is made up of 14 amino acids. The V gene's germline CDR1 is MDHEN and CDR2 SYDVKM. Here the CDR3 DNA reads TGTGCCAGCAGCTCAAGGGTGGGGCCAGATACGCAGTATTTT. Its translation is CASSSRVGPDTQYF.

In this sample, this clonotype is large (0.1 to 1%). The J gene is TRBJ2-7, the V gene TRBV24-1; D not resolved. V lost 5 bases to trimming and J lost 5 bases, with 12 bases between them. The CDR3 loop spans 13 amino acids. CDR1 and CDR2 (germline): KGHDR, SFDVKD. CDR3: CATSASWRDEQYF. The CDR3 region has the DNA TGTGCCACCAGTGCTTCTTGGCGAGACGAGCAGTACTTC.

By share, this clonotype counts as large. The chain links TRBV24-1 to TRBJ2-1, with 9 positions matching TRBD2. J was trimmed by 7 bases and V by 5 bases; bases with no gene match: 14. The CDR3 sequence is 17 residues long. CDR1 is KGHDR, CDR2 SFDVKD, per germline. This CDR3 is CATSGVRGTSKENEQFF. In DNA form, the CDR3 reads TGTGCCACCAGTGGGGTCCGGGGGACTAGCAAAGAAAATGAGCAGTTCTTC.

This clonotype ranks as medium-sized. This chain joins TRBV9 and TRBJ2-1; 8 positions agree with TRBD2. Germline V lookup: CDR1 SGDLS, CDR2 YYNGEE. J was trimmed by 6 bases and V by 4 bases; bases with no gene match: 12. CDR3 length: 16 residues. The CDR3 coding sequence is TGTGCCAGCAGCCGGCCTAGCGGGCTCAACCCCAATGAGCAGTTCTTC. It encodes CASSRPSGLNPNEQFF.

By proportion, this clonotype is large. The V gene is TRBV13, the J gene TRBJ2-3; 8 bases map to TRBD2. The junction had 4 bases not matched to a gene; V was cut back by 0 bases and J by 2 bases. CDR1 PRHDT and CDR2 FYEKMQ come from the germline V gene (reference sequence). The CDR3 has 16 amino acids. CDR3 sequence: CASSLGERGFTDTQYF. The DNA for the CDR3 is TGTGCCAGCAGCTTAGGGGAGCGGGGGTTCACAGATACGCAGTATTTT. The full variable domain, with the rest looked up from reference TRBV13 and TRBJ2-3, is AAGVIQSPRHLIKEKRETATLKCYPIPRHDTVYWYQQGPGQDPQFLISFYEKMQSDKGSIPDRFSAQQFSDYHSELNMSSLELGDSALYFCASSLGERGFTDTQYFGPGTRLTVL.

In its sample, this clonotype ranks as large. The chain has TRBV29-1 and TRBJ2-7, with D possibly being TRBD1 (6 bases). V lost 7 bases, J lost 0 bases, and 19 bases lay in between. The germline CDR1 and CDR2 sequences are SQVTM and ANQGSEA. The length of the CDR3 is 15 residues. The DNA of the CDR3 is TGCAGCGCCCTGCTCGGACAGCTTTTCTCCTACGAGCAGTACTTC. It translates to CSALLGQLFSYEQYF.